These 24 T cell receptor beta chains were all obtained from the same sample, sequenced in a study of T cell responses to AZD1222 COVID-19 vaccine. Libraries were prepared by immunoSEQ multiplex PCR; TCRdb keeps only in-frame clonotypes and omits some of them. Of roughly 96,000 clones listed, 70% to 90% are singletons. The sequenced sample was peripheral blood, obtained on day 0 of AZD1222 vaccination. Receptors originate from an adult in good health.

The chain employs TRBV5-1 and TRBJ2-2; D is perhaps TRBD1 (5 bases). The CDR3 runs to 15 residues. Trimming stripped 0 bases from V and 5 bases from J, with 11 bases between. The germline V gene encodes CDR1 SGHRS and CDR2 YFSETQ. For the CDR3, the DNA is TGCGCCAGCAGCTTGGAATCAGGGCTTACCGGGGAGCTGTTTTTT. Its protein is CASSLESGLTGELFF.

The table lists this clone with a count of one. This rearrangement joins TRBV25-1 to TRBJ1-1, with D hard to call. Trimming removed 1 base at V and 1 base at J, with 7 bases between. CDR1 and CDR2 from the germline V gene are MGHDK and SYGVNS. The CDR3 covers 14 residues. CDR3 nucleotide sequence: TGTGCCAGCAGTGAATCGGGAGAGAACACTGAAGCTTTCTTT. Translation: CASSESGENTEAFF.

The chain recombines TRBV7-2 with TRBJ1-2; D is perhaps TRBD1 (6 bases). Looked up from germline, CDR1 is SGHTA and CDR2 is FQGNSA. V gave up 4 bases and J gave up 8 bases, with 14 bases separating them. The CDR3 has 13 amino acids. The CDR3 DNA reads as TGTGCCAGCAGCTATACAGGGCCGGGCGGCTACACCTTC. Its protein is CASSYTGPGGYTF.

The chain carries TRBV2 and TRBJ2-3; D remains ambiguous. CDR3 length: 14 residues. CDR1 and CDR2 (germline): SNHLY, FYNNEI. Trimming took 5 bases from V and 2 from J, leaving 11 bases between them. The CDR3 here is CASSPPTTTDTQYF. CDR3 nucleotide sequence: TGTGCCAGCAGTCCACCTACTACCACAGATACGCAGTATTTT.

The table lists this clone with a count of one. This chain joins TRBV28 and TRBJ1-5; maybe TRBD1 (5 bases). The CDR3 is made up of 14 amino acids. Trimming left V 3 bases short and J 6 bases short, with 12 bases between. Germline lookup yields CDR1 MDHEN and CDR2 SYDVKM. CDR3 DNA sequence: TGTGCCAGCAGTTTGTGGGGGTTGGGTCAGCCCCAGCATTTT. Translated, it gives CASSLWGLGQPQHF.

The genes are TRBV3-1 (or the pseudogene TRBV3-2) and TRBJ2-7; 10 bases map to TRBD1. Germline V lookup: CDR1 LGHDT, CDR2 YNNKEL (reference sequence). V lost 6 bases to trimming and J lost 3 bases; unmatched junction nucleotides: 8. CDR3 length equals 15 residues. CDR3 amino acids: CASRGAGQGNYEQYF. In DNA, the CDR3 is TGTGCCAGCAGGGGGGCGGGACAGGGGAACTACGAGCAGTACTTC.

The chain uses TRBV19 and TRBJ1-1; D is perhaps TRBD1 (6 bases). Germline V gives CDR1 LNHDA, CDR2 SQIVND (reference sequence). The CDR3 has 13 residues. Trimming took 2 bases from V and 7 from J, leaving 11 bases between them. For the CDR3, the DNA is TGTGCCAGTAGTATAATGGGGGGCGGTGAAGCTTTCTTT. Amino acid sequence: CASSIMGGGEAFF.

CDR3 nucleotide sequence: TGTGCCAGCAGTTACATCGGCGGACGGGGGGGCTCTGGGGCCAACGTCCTGACTTTC. It codes for CASSYIGGRGGSGANVLTF. The V call is TRBV6-2 or TRBV6-3, the J call TRBJ2-6; 8 nucleotides match TRBD2. V gave up 2 bases and J gave up 0 bases; unmatched junction bases: 9. Germline CDR1 and CDR2: MNHEY and SVGEGT. This CDR3 has 19 amino acids.

This chain joins TRBV11-2 and TRBJ2-7; perhaps D is TRBD1 or TRBD2 (6 bases each). Germline assignment: CDR1 SGHAT and CDR2 FQNNGV. Deletions cut 2 bases from V and 1 base from J, with 12 bases between. The CDR3 consists of 15 residues. CDR3 DNA: TGTGCCAGCAGCTTAACCGGGGGCCCTTCCTACGAGCAGTACTTC. This sequence encodes CASSLTGGPSYEQYF. The variable domain in full, with the rest retrieved from reference TRBV11-2 and TRBJ2-7, is EAGVAQSPRYKIIEKRQSVAFWCNPISGHATLYWYQQILGQGPKLLIQFQNNGVVDDSQLPKDRFSAERLKGVDSTLKIQPAKLEDSAVYLCASSLTGGPSYEQYFGPGTRLTVT.

V usage is TRBV5-1 and J usage is TRBJ2-2; 11 nucleotides match TRBD1. Germline-derived CDR1 and CDR2 are SGHRS and YFSETQ. The CDR3 spans 14 residues. V shed 4 bases, J shed 6 bases, and the junction held 2 bases outside the gene matches. The CDR3 is CASSGQGASGELFF. The CDR3 DNA reads TGCGCCAGCAGCGGACAGGGGGCGTCCGGGGAGCTGTTTTTT. Full variable domain (remainder filled in from reference TRBV5-1 and TRBJ2-2): KAGVTQTPRYLIKTRGQQVTLSCSPISGHRSVSWYQQTPGQGLQFLFEYFSETQRNKGNFPGRFSGRQFSNSRSEMNVSTLELGDSALYLCASSGQGASGELFFGEGSRLTVL.

The chain recombines TRBV6-5 with TRBJ1-5; unclear D gene. Trimming cost V 6 bases and J 0 bases, with 6 bases left between them. Germline CDR1 reads MNHEY; CDR2 reads SVGAGI. This CDR3 has 13 amino acids. The CDR3 DNA follows: TGTGCCAGCAGCCGGTATAGCAATCAGCCCCAGCATTTT. Translation gives CASSRYSNQPQHF.

The chain links TRBV5-1 to TRBJ1-1; TRBD1 matches 8 bases. The V gene's germline CDR1 is SGHRS and CDR2 YFSETQ. The junction had 9 bases not matched to a gene; V was cut back by 5 bases and J by 6 bases. The CDR3 spans 14 residues. The CDR3 is CASRRDRLGSEAFF. The CDR3 nucleotides read TGCGCCAGCAGAAGGGACAGGTTAGGGTCTGAAGCTTTCTTT.

This clone has a single count. V is TRBV5-4 and J is TRBJ1-1, with D perhaps matching TRBD1 (5 bases). V lost 3 bases and J 2 bases, leaving 11 bases between the germline ends. The CDR3 extends over 14 amino acids. Germline loops: CDR1 SGHNT, CDR2 YYREEE (reference sequence). DNA for the CDR3: TGTGCCAGCAGCTGGAGTACAGGTAACACTGAAGCTTTCTTT. It specifies CASSWSTGNTEAFF.

The J gene is TRBJ1-6, the V gene TRBV30; TRBD1 might be the D (5 bases). Deletions cut 0 bases from V and 10 bases from J, with 13 bases between. There are 14 residues in the CDR3. Germline values: CDR1 GTSNPN, CDR2 SVGIG (reference sequence). The CDR3 DNA sequence: TGTGCCTGGAGTGTACCTGGGGGAAGGTCACCCCTCCACTTT. Translating it yields CAWSVPGGRSPLHF.

This chain joins TRBV19 and TRBJ1-2, with D possibly being TRBD1 (5 bases). The CDR3 totals 19 residues. Per germline, CDR1 LNHDA and CDR2 SQIVND (reference sequence). V lost 5 bases, J lost 8 bases, and 33 bases lay in between. The CDR3 DNA is TGTGCCAGTAGTGTAGGAGCGGGACTTACGAAGGAGAGATCATTGGGCTACACCTTC. Amino acid sequence: CASSVGAGLTKERSLGYTF. The variable domain in full, with the rest retrieved from reference TRBV19 and TRBJ1-2, is DGGITQSPKYLFRKEGQNVTLSCEQNLNHDAMYWYRQDPGQGLRLIYYSQIVNDFQKGDIAEGYSVSREKKESFPLTVTSAQKNPTAFYLCASSVGAGLTKERSLGYTFGSGTRLTVV.

The chain combines TRBV6-2 or TRBV6-3 with TRBJ1-1; D perhaps matches TRBD1 (5 bases). Trimming took 2 bases from V and 5 from J, leaving 15 bases between them. The CDR3 contains 15 residues. Germline V gene data show CDR1 as MNHEY and CDR2 as SVGEGT. The CDR3 DNA follows: TGTGCCAGCAGTTACGCCTGGGGGGGGAGGACTGAAGCTTTCTTT. Amino acid sequence: CASSYAWGGRTEAFF.

J is TRBJ1-6 and V is TRBV7-2; D call uncertain. Trimming stripped 1 base from V and 3 bases from J, with 4 bases between. The CDR3 runs to 14 residues. The germline gives CDR1 SGHTA, CDR2 FQGNSA. Here the CDR3 reads CASSLDGYNSPLHF. For the CDR3, the DNA is TGTGCCAGCAGCTTAGATGGCTATAATTCACCCCTCCACTTT. The full variable domain, rest sourced from reference TRBV7-2 and TRBJ1-6, is GAGVSQSPSNKVTEKGKDVELRCDPISGHTALYWYRQSLGQGLEFLIYFQGNSAPDKSGLPSDRFSAERTGGSVSTLTIQRTQQEDSAVYLCASSLDGYNSPLHFGNGTRLTVT.

The rearrangement joins TRBV9 to TRBJ2-3, with TRBD2 matching 11 bases. Per the germline V gene, CDR1 is SGDLS and CDR2 is YYNGEE. The trim removed 3 bases at V and 3 bases at J, leaving 3 bases unmatched. The CDR3 runs to 15 residues. The chain's CDR3 is CASSAGLAATDTQYF. The CDR3 DNA sequence: TGTGCCAGCAGCGCGGGACTAGCGGCGACAGATACGCAGTATTTT.

This clone has only one observation. This chain links TRBV5-1 with TRBJ2-1; 9 nucleotides agree with TRBD2. The germline CDR1 and CDR2 sequences are SGHRS and YFSETQ. The CDR3 loop spans 15 amino acids. Trimming took 4 bases from V and 5 from J; bases not matched to a gene: 7. CDR3 residues: CASSLLSGGHNEQFF. The CDR3 DNA follows: TGCGCCAGCAGCCTTCTTAGCGGGGGCCACAATGAGCAGTTCTTC. Combining the CDR3 with reference TRBV5-1 and TRBJ2-1 gives the whole variable domain KAGVTQTPRYLIKTRGQQVTLSCSPISGHRSVSWYQQTPGQGLQFLFEYFSETQRNKGNFPGRFSGRQFSNSRSEMNVSTLELGDSALYLCASSLLSGGHNEQFFGPGTRLTVL.

V and J are TRBV7-2 and TRBJ1-2; a possible D gene is TRBD1 (5 bases). The CDR3 totals 15 residues. Trimming took 7 bases from V and 4 from J, leaving 19 bases between them. Germline V gives CDR1 SGHTA, CDR2 FQGNSA. CDR3 nucleotide sequence: TGTGCCAGCACCAGGTCTCTGGGGCTGGGCTATGGCTACACCTTC. Protein: CASTRSLGLGYGYTF. Combining the CDR3 with reference TRBV7-2 and TRBJ1-2 gives the whole variable domain GAGVSQSPSNKVTEKGKDVELRCDPISGHTALYWYRQSLGQGLEFLIYFQGNSAPDKSGLPSDRFSAERTGGSVSTLTIQRTQQEDSAVYLCASTRSLGLGYGYTFGSGTRLTVV.

This clone was observed a handful of times. Different DNA sequences within this sample yield the same CDR3. In DNA form, the CDR3 reads TGCGCCAGCAGCTCAGGGAGCTCCTACGAGCAGTACTTC. Its protein product is CASSSGSSYEQYF. The chain is built from TRBV5-1 and TRBJ2-7; perhaps D is TRBD1 or TRBD2 (5 bases each). Trimming took 3 bases from V and 0 from J, leaving 7 bases between them. This CDR3 is built from 13 residues. The V gene's germline CDR1 is SGHRS and CDR2 YFSETQ.

The V gene is TRBV4-2, the J gene TRBJ1-1, with D possibly TRBD1 on 5 matching bases. Germline values: CDR1 LGHNA, CDR2 YNFKEQ. The CDR3 totals 13 residues. V lost 8 bases and J lost 6, with 16 bases in between. The CDR3 nucleotides read TGTGCCAGCTCGAACTCGGGGGATCCTGAAGCTTTCTTT. Translated: CASSNSGDPEAFF.

This chain joins TRBV10-3 and TRBJ1-1, with 7 bases that match TRBD1. Germline lookup yields CDR1 ENHRY and CDR2 SYGVKD. The V gene end was trimmed by 2 bases and the J gene end by 7 bases; junction bases not matched to a gene: 10. This CDR3 contains 15 residues. CDR3 DNA sequence: TGTGCCATCAGTGAGGGGTTTGGGACAGAAGTTGAAGCTTTCTTT. This gives the protein CAISEGFGTEVEAFF.

J is TRBJ2-1 and V is TRBV7-3, with TRBD2 matching over 8 bases. The germline V gene has CDR1 SGHTA and CDR2 FQGTGA. Trimming took 5 bases from V and 6 from J; bases not matched to a gene: 9. This CDR3 region has 15 residues. CDR3 DNA sequence: TGTGCCAGCAGCCGGGGGAGCGGGGGTTCCAATGAGCAGTTCTTC. It translates to CASSRGSGGSNEQFF.